The present entry profiles one T cell receptor beta chain with its context. Its target is not known. This entry comes from a study of blood T cells in healthy people across ages. Points from the study as a whole: Strongly correlated with naive T cell percentage was TCR beta diversity. Those diversity estimates obtained from one million T cells were thought to be underestimates.

For the second PCR, which ran for roughly 6 to 12 cycles, a sample-barcoded 5' primer and a J-beta primer mix were used. The authors tagged each cDNA molecule using a template-switch adaptor with 12 random nucleotides. Via MiXCR, TCRdb re-called the 5' RACE reads, giving one row per CDR3 protein. The sample has some 1.8 million distinct CDR3 sequences; around 42% are singletons. CDR1 and CDR2 from the germline V gene are LGHDT and YNNKEL (reference sequence). The CDR3 is 15 residues long. V trimming: 6 bases; J trimming: 7 bases; junction bases outside the gene matches: 12. The clonotype originates from a human donor in good health. Sample: blood. This sequence joins TRBV3-1 and TRBJ2-3, with 8 bases that match TRBD1. The CDR3 here is CASSDGQGQVYTQYF. CDR3 nucleotides: TGTGCCAGCAGTGACGGACAGGGTCAAGTGTATACGCAGTATTTT.